This record concerns one TCR beta chain sequence. Its target antigen remains unknown. Base-call qualities are not available, and no considerably larger clone is one nucleotide away. Library method: the immunoSEQ multiplex PCR assay. A mixture of 60 forward primers for TCR Vbeta segments and 13 reverse primers for TCR Jbeta segments was used in the multiplex PCR. The CDR3 region of rearranged TCR beta genes was amplified from genomic DNA by a multiplex PCR assay. On the Illumina HiSeq System, the amplified TCR beta libraries were sequenced as 87-base-pair reads. The original methods were these. In a later analysis, tens of millions of unique TCR beta chains were counted across the roughly 700 repertoires, and around 10 million of these chains were shared by at least two donors. Raw reads were error-corrected and collapsed into unique sequences with a nearest-neighbor algorithm that merged closely related sequences to remove PCR and sequencing errors. To assign V, D and J gene segments, CDR3 sequences were aligned to IMGT reference sequences. For a sequence to be retained, at least a six-nucleotide match to both a V gene segment and a J gene segment was required. Rearrangements were called productive when the CDR3 lacked stop codons and stayed in frame with V and J; all others were non-productive. Following IMGT convention, CDR3 was defined as the stretch from the second conserved V-encoded cysteine up to the conserved J-encoded phenylalanine. The earlier analysis of about 560 of the donors excluded any sequence lacking an unambiguous match to a single V gene segment. An earlier analysis of almost 600 of the donors classified V segments as functional when productive rearrangements were above 56.7% and as segregating when the standard deviation between donors was above 5%. A statistical classification framework was developed to diagnose cytomegalovirus status using the catalog of TCR beta chain sequences. In a later analysis, TCR nucleotide sequences were compared against IMGT/GENE-DB human TR gene sequences so that V and J genes could be assigned. A later analysis assigned CDR3 sequences and most-parsimonious VDJ recombination scenarios with the TCRdist pipeline. In a later analysis, every TCR beta chain was defined by the combination of its CDR3 amino acid sequence and its V-gene family, and reads without a unique V-gene family were dropped. To address suspected cross-contamination and a sequencing artifact, a later analysis removed several hundred highly shared, low-generation-probability nucleotide sequences. A later analysis calculated a clonal expansion index for each public chain from normalized within-repertoire ranks of inferred template counts. A later analysis computed generation probabilities with a VDJ recombination model fitted to out-of-frame rearrangements, and checked the results against IGoR. Hypergeometric tests were used in a later analysis to score TCR-TCR, TCR-HLA and TCR-CMV co-occurrence, with a repertoire-size bias correction applied to the TCR pairs. False discovery rates were estimated in a later analysis by permuting HLA or CMV assignments 20 times. In a later analysis, co-occurring TCRs were grouped with DBSCAN, and TCRdist sequence similarity was added when clustering was performed within HLA-allele-positive subsets. For co-occurrence clustering, repertoires with fewer than 30,000 or more than 120,000 public chains were excluded, along with a handful of repertoires with anomalous nucleotide sharing. Drawn from immuneACCESS, this table holds only the in-frame rearrangements with V and J called that TCRdb kept. Clones are partly lost; checked studies trace under half to an unresolved V gene and leave the rest unexplained. That table is the source of V, J and clone size, and D and trimming were worked out from the DNA. The table for this sample lists roughly 300,000 clones; 86% of them were counted only once. Of the sample, roughly 4% falls within the top ten clones.

The CDR1 and CDR2 encoded by the germline V gene are SGHRS and YFSETQ. V is pared back by 5 bases and J by 3 bases, with 14 bases lying between the germline termini. There are 14 amino acids in the CDR3, from cysteine to phenylalanine inclusive. CDR3 DNA is the only sequence kept; it has 42 bases, read in frame from the first base. This sample stems from a study of cytomegalovirus exposure and HLA in healthy donors (dated by TCRdb to 2016 to 2017). For context, the study as a whole: In an earlier analysis of under 750 of the donors, 276 Gb of sequence data and 90 million to 120 million unique TCR beta sequences from roughly 200 million T cells were reported. An early release that covered around 590 HLA-typed donors contained approximately 300 gigabases of sequencing data and around 80 million unique TCR sequences. The genetic ancestry cluster associated with self-reported Caucasian donors included about 81% of the 398 genotyped donors. The aim of the study was to test whether cataloging public T cell receptors could identify signatures of past pathogen exposure. The study profiled the T cell repertoires of 550 to 700 subjects by immunosequencing and related them to cytomegalovirus serostatus. Besides the first cohort of under 700 subjects, a separate validation cohort made up of about 120 different subjects was used. High-throughput TCR immunosequencing, statistical association of individual TCRs with disease status, and machine learning were combined to predict cytomegalovirus infection status. A later analysis re-examined previously published TCR beta repertoires from roughly 650 donors and added high-resolution HLA genotyping to investigate patterns of TCR occurrence. The later analysis used no new phenotypic data to find candidate immune exposures, relying instead on TCR beta sequences and their occurrence across donors. An earlier analysis of several hundred of the donors used high-throughput TCR beta sequencing to judge whether each TCR beta V gene segment behaved as functional or pseudogenic. Donor age, sex, ethnicity and CMV serostatus were compiled together with the repertoire data. Genome-wide SNP genotypes for about three fifths of the roughly 670 donors were used in a later genetic analysis, which treated that subset as a discovery cohort. Every repertoire in the discovery cohort had been generated on one and the same sequencing platform. Both class I and class II loci were covered by HLA typing, at four-digit resolution. The number of donors typed differed by locus, with about 629-640 for A, B, C, DRB1 and DQB1, more than 500 for DQA1, over 600 for DPA1, and approximately 470 for DPB1. Roughly 5 DR-DQ haplotypes were handled as single units for association and clustering, since linkage in the cohort was strong. On average, roughly 200,000 unique TCR beta nucleotide sequences were sequenced per donor among fewer than 500 genotyped donors of the cohort, with roughly 18% of those sequences being non-productive.

In total, over 600 healthy bone marrow donors made up the cohort. At the time of sampling, every cohort member was nominally healthy, though immune exposures that went unrecorded were likely present. The donor tested CMV seropositive and was one of the 289 seropositive cohort members. Each donor provided a peripheral blood sample, and peripheral blood mononuclear cells were used for TCR beta sequencing. The Qiagen DNeasy Blood Extraction Kit was used to extract genomic DNA from the blood cell samples. Summary of the overall study and its limitations: At a false discovery rate of 0.05, a later analysis linked approximately 18,000 TCR beta sequences to specific HLA alleles. A later analysis reported that several top co-occurrence clusters appeared linked to parvovirus B19, influenza, CMV and Epstein-Barr virus. The 87-base-pair reads could not distinguish some IMGT-functional V segments, including TRBV6-2 and TRBV6-3, so those segments were excluded. In this cohort, only TCR beta chains were sequenced, and detectable features were limited by the absence of alpha or paired-chain data. The study listed approximately 160 TCR beta chains as associated with cytomegalovirus. The classifier was reported to diagnose cytomegalovirus status with high specificity and sensitivity in both the original and validation cohorts. Compared with equally common non-associated chains, HLA-associated TCR beta chains in a later analysis were more clonally expanded and had lower generation probabilities. A group of highly shared sequence variants was considered likely to be a technical artifact of the sequencing pipeline. In vitro tests confirmed that a few of the cytomegalovirus-associated TCR beta chains recognize cytomegalovirus antigens. V-gene and J-gene trimming of TCR beta chains was associated with a missense DCLRE1C variant in a later genetic analysis, and the association was replicated in an independent cohort. Because counts were too low, approximately 15 rarely observed V segments, including chromosome 9 orphons, were excluded from the earlier analysis of 587 of the donors. Because HLA typing was unavailable for some donors at each locus, only the typed subset was used in association tests. A further reported finding was that TCR beta sequences accurately predicted the HLA-A and HLA-B alleles for most subjects in the first cohort. In a later genetic analysis, fewer N-insertions in productive TCRs were reported among donors in an Asian-associated ancestry cluster than the roughly 700-donor mean. In a later analysis, the rate of TCR association differed among HLA loci, with DRB1 alleles having the most associated TCRs and HLA-C alleles having the fewest. According to the authors, the approach could potentially be generalized to other disease states and immunological phenotypes. Immune exposure information for the cohort was limited to CMV serostatus. Correlated functional status among segregating V segments might reflect linkage disequilibrium, but an unknown experimental factor could not be ruled out. According to a later analysis, most CMV-associated TCR beta chains appeared to be HLA-restricted, and the HLA associations seemed to be driven largely by CMV exposure. Across donors, most TCR sequences were observed very rarely, whereas some public TCRs were present in many individuals. In an earlier analysis of fewer than 700 of the donors, most TCR beta V segments appeared in productive rearrangements about 90% or about 30% of the time, broadly matching IMGT annotations. Strong co-occurrence of HLA alleles, especially DR and DQ, made assigning TCR associations to individual alleles difficult. The presence/absence analyses assumed that sequencing depth was roughly uniform across donors, and that assumption may not be true.

The receptor comes from a man aged 35-49 years in good health and CMV-seropositive. Here the chain combines TRBV5-1 and TRBJ1-1, and TRBD1 may be the D gene, going by 6 matching bases. Sequencing was carried out using PBMCs. The DNA sequence is TGCGCCAGCAGTCCCAGGGGCGACGACACTGAAGCTTTCTTT. It codes for CASSPRGDDTEAFF.